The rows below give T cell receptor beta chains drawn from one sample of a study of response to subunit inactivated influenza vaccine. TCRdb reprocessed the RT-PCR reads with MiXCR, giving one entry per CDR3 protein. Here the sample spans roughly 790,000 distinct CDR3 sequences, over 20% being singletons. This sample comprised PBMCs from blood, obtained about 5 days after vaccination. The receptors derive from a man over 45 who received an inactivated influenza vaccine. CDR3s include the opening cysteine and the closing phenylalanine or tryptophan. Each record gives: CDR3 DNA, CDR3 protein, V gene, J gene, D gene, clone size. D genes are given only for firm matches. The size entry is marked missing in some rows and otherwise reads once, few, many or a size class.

CDR3 DNA: TGTGCCATCGCGGGAAACCAAGAGACCCAGTACTTC
CDR3 protein: CAIAGNQETQYF
V gene: TRBV10-3
J gene: TRBJ2-5
D gene: -
clone size: few

CDR3 DNA: TGTGCCACCAGTGCTCGTTACAGTCAAGAGACCCAGTACTTC
CDR3 protein: CATSARYSQETQYF
V gene: TRBV24-1
J gene: TRBJ2-5
D gene: -
clone size: few

CDR3 DNA: TGTGCCAGCTCACCACGGCTCGGGACTAGCGAGAACAATGAGCAGTTCTTC
CDR3 protein: CASSPRLGTSENNEQFF
V gene: TRBV18
J gene: TRBJ2-1
D gene: TRBD2
clone size: -

CDR3 DNA: TGTGCCAGCAGCTTAGGCCGATACTACGAGCAGTACTTC
CDR3 protein: CASSLGRYYEQYF
V gene: TRBV7-6
J gene: TRBJ2-7
D gene: -
clone size: many

CDR3 DNA: TGTGCCAGCAGTAGGACAGCAGAGCAGTACTTC
CDR3 protein: CASSRTAEQYF
V gene: TRBV28
J gene: TRBJ2-7
D gene: -
clone size: many

CDR3 DNA: TGTGCCAGCAGTTCCCCGACAGGAGCCAACTACAATGAGCAGTTCTTC
CDR3 protein: CASSSPTGANYNEQFF
V gene: TRBV28
J gene: TRBJ2-1
D gene: -
clone size: -

CDR3 DNA: TGTGCCAGCATCGCGCGGGAGAACAATGAGCAGTTCTTC
CDR3 protein: CASIARENNEQFF
V gene: TRBV28
J gene: TRBJ2-1
D gene: TRBD2
clone size: -

CDR3 DNA: TGTGCCAGCAAACACGTCATTGCAGATACGCAGTATTTT
CDR3 protein: CASKHVIADTQYF
V gene: TRBV7-9
J gene: TRBJ2-3
D gene: -
clone size: -

CDR3 DNA: TGCGCCAGCAGCCAAGGCGACAGTCCGTGGGGTGTTGAGACCCAGTACTTC
CDR3 protein: CASSQGDSPWGVETQYF
V gene: TRBV4-1
J gene: TRBJ2-5
D gene: -
clone size: -

CDR3 DNA: TGCAGTGCTAGTTCTGGCTACACCTTC
CDR3 protein: CSASSGYTF
V gene: TRBV20-1
J gene: TRBJ1-2
D gene: -
clone size: many

CDR3 DNA: TGTGCCAGCAGCTTAGTACTGGAGAACCAAGAGACCCAGTACTTC
CDR3 protein: CASSLVLENQETQYF
V gene: TRBV7-9
J gene: TRBJ2-5
D gene: -
clone size: -

CDR3 DNA: TGTGCCAGCAGCTTAGCGGAGGGATATGAGCAGTTCTTC
CDR3 protein: CASSLAEGYEQFF
V gene: TRBV7-8
J gene: TRBJ2-1
D gene: -
clone size: -

CDR3 DNA: TGTGCCAGCAGCTTACCCACGGTGGAGGGCTACACCTTC
CDR3 protein: CASSLPTVEGYTF
V gene: TRBV7-2
J gene: TRBJ1-2
D gene: -
clone size: few

CDR3 DNA: TGTGCCAGCAGCCTACCGGGACAGATCTCACCCCTCCACTTT
CDR3 protein: CASSLPGQISPLHF
V gene: TRBV5-4
J gene: TRBJ1-6
D gene: TRBD1
clone size: -

CDR3 DNA: TGTGCCAGCAGTGATAACCGGGACTATAGCAATCAGCCCCAGCATTTT
CDR3 protein: CASSDNRDYSNQPQHF
V gene: TRBV6-1
J gene: TRBJ1-5
D gene: -
clone size: -

CDR3 DNA: TGTGCCAGCAGCCCCGTAGCGAACACCGGGGAGCTGTTTTTT
CDR3 protein: CASSPVANTGELFF
V gene: TRBV3-1
J gene: TRBJ2-2
D gene: -
clone size: few

CDR3 DNA: TGTGCCAGCACCAGGACAGGGGGGGAGACCCAGTACTTC
CDR3 protein: CASTRTGGETQYF
V gene: TRBV7-2
J gene: TRBJ2-5
D gene: TRBD1
clone size: few

CDR3 DNA: TGTGCCAGCTCACCACCGGGAATAGCGGGAGACTACGAGCAGTACTTC
CDR3 protein: CASSPPGIAGDYEQYF
V gene: TRBV18
J gene: TRBJ2-7
D gene: TRBD2
clone size: -

CDR3 DNA: TGTGCCAGCAGCTTAGTTTCGGGACAGATAGATGGCTACACCTTC
CDR3 protein: CASSLVSGQIDGYTF
V gene: TRBV7-2
J gene: TRBJ1-2
D gene: TRBD1
clone size: few

CDR3 DNA: TGTGCCAGCAGCCTTTCAGCGAATACCGCAGATACGCAGTATTTT
CDR3 protein: CASSLSANTADTQYF
V gene: TRBV4-2
J gene: TRBJ2-3
D gene: -
clone size: many

CDR3 DNA: TGTGCCAGCAGCGCAACAGGGGGCTGGAGGAACACTGAAGCTTTCTTT
CDR3 protein: CASSATGGWRNTEAFF
V gene: TRBV7-8
J gene: TRBJ1-1
D gene: TRBD1
clone size: few

CDR3 DNA: TGTGCCAGTAGTCTGACTAGCGGGGAGTACGAGCAGTACTTC
CDR3 protein: CASSLTSGEYEQYF
V gene: TRBV19
J gene: TRBJ2-7
D gene: TRBD2
clone size: -

CDR3 DNA: TGTGCCACCAGTGATCCAACCCTTAACTATGGCTACACCTTC
CDR3 protein: CATSDPTLNYGYTF
V gene: TRBV24-1
J gene: TRBJ1-2
D gene: -
clone size: -

CDR3 DNA: TGTGCCAGCAGTTACTCCCAGGGTTTACAAGAGACCCAGTACTTC
CDR3 protein: CASSYSQGLQETQYF
V gene: TRBV6-5
J gene: TRBJ2-5
D gene: -
clone size: once

CDR3 DNA: TGCAGTGCTAGCCCCTCTACTCCGACGAACACCGGGGAGCTGTTTTTT
CDR3 protein: CSASPSTPTNTGELFF
V gene: TRBV20-1
J gene: TRBJ2-2
D gene: -
clone size: few

CDR3 DNA: TGTGCCAGCAGTTCTTCAATAGGGGAGGAAGCTTTCTTT
CDR3 protein: CASSSSIGEEAFF
V gene: TRBV6-5
J gene: TRBJ1-1
D gene: -
clone size: -

CDR3 DNA: TGCAGTGCTCCCATTGCGGGGGCCGCCTACAATGAGCAGTTCTTC
CDR3 protein: CSAPIAGAAYNEQFF
V gene: TRBV20-1
J gene: TRBJ2-1
D gene: -
clone size: few

CDR3 DNA: TGTGCCAGCAGCTTGGGCAGGAATGGCTACACCTTC
CDR3 protein: CASSLGRNGYTF
V gene: TRBV25-1
J gene: TRBJ1-2
D gene: -
clone size: -

CDR3 DNA: TGCGCCAGCAGCTCAGGACAGGGAAAGATTGACGAGCAGTACTTC
CDR3 protein: CASSSGQGKIDEQYF
V gene: TRBV5-1
J gene: TRBJ2-7
D gene: TRBD1
clone size: -

CDR3 DNA: TGTGCCAGCAGTTTGGGTGGGGTAACGGGTAGTGGCAATGAGCAGTTCTTC
CDR3 protein: CASSLGGVTGSGNEQFF
V gene: TRBV12-3/TRBV12-4
J gene: TRBJ2-1
D gene: -
clone size: -

CDR3 DNA: TGCGCCAGCCTGACTAGCGGGAGAACAGATACGCAGTATTTT
CDR3 protein: CASLTSGRTDTQYF
V gene: TRBV10-2
J gene: TRBJ2-3
D gene: TRBD2
clone size: -

CDR3 DNA: TGTGCCAGCAGTTCCCCGGTGTTTATGGTCTACGAGCAGTACTTC
CDR3 protein: CASSSPVFMVYEQYF
V gene: TRBV28
J gene: TRBJ2-7
D gene: -
clone size: -

CDR3 DNA: TGCGCCAGCAGCCACTCGGACCGGACGAAAGAGACCCAGTACTTC
CDR3 protein: CASSHSDRTKETQYF
V gene: TRBV5-1
J gene: TRBJ2-5
D gene: -
clone size: -

CDR3 DNA: TGTGCCAGCAGCCCCCGTCTAGAACCGGATGAGCAGTTCTTC
CDR3 protein: CASSPRLEPDEQFF
V gene: TRBV13
J gene: TRBJ2-1
D gene: -
clone size: -

CDR3 DNA: TGTGCCAGCAGCCAAGTTACCGGGACTAGACAAGAGACCCAGTACTTC
CDR3 protein: CASSQVTGTRQETQYF
V gene: TRBV4-2
J gene: TRBJ2-5
D gene: TRBD2
clone size: many

CDR3 DNA: TGCGCCAGCAGCCAAGATCCCCCGCGACCAAATCAGCCCCAGCATTTT
CDR3 protein: CASSQDPPRPNQPQHF
V gene: TRBV4-1
J gene: TRBJ1-5
D gene: -
clone size: few

CDR3 DNA: TGTGCCAGCAGCCCGGACAGGGGGACGTACATTCAGTACTTC
CDR3 protein: CASSPDRGTYIQYF
V gene: TRBV12-3/TRBV12-4
J gene: TRBJ2-4
D gene: TRBD1
clone size: few

CDR3 DNA: TGTGCCAGCAGCTTACCGTTCGGCACAGATACGCAGTATTTT
CDR3 protein: CASSLPFGTDTQYF
V gene: TRBV5-6
J gene: TRBJ2-3
D gene: -
clone size: few

CDR3 DNA: TGTGCCAGCAGTCAAGGGGGACTAGCGGGAGGGCCTGCGAACACCGGGGAGCTGTTTTTT
CDR3 protein: CASSQGGLAGGPANTGELFF
V gene: TRBV7-3
J gene: TRBJ2-2
D gene: TRBD2
clone size: few

CDR3 DNA: TGCAGCGTTGGTTCCAGGGGGCGGATGAATGAGCAGTTCTTC
CDR3 protein: CSVGSRGRMNEQFF
V gene: TRBV29-1
J gene: TRBJ2-1
D gene: TRBD1
clone size: -

CDR3 DNA: TGTGCCAGTAGCACTAGCGGGAGTTTCAGGGAGCTGTTTTTT
CDR3 protein: CASSTSGSFRELFF
V gene: TRBV19
J gene: TRBJ2-2
D gene: TRBD2
clone size: few

CDR3 DNA: TGCGCCAGCAGCCAAGAAGCGGTCGGACTAGCGAGCTACAATGAGCAGTTCTTC
CDR3 protein: CASSQEAVGLASYNEQFF
V gene: TRBV4-1
J gene: TRBJ2-1
D gene: TRBD2
clone size: -

CDR3 DNA: TGTGCCAGCAGCGGGGGAGGCACCGGGGAGCTGTTTTTT
CDR3 protein: CASSGGGTGELFF
V gene: TRBV9
J gene: TRBJ2-2
D gene: -
clone size: -

CDR3 DNA: TGCGCCAGCAGCTTGACAGTGGACACTGAAGCTTTCTTT
CDR3 protein: CASSLTVDTEAFF
V gene: TRBV5-1
J gene: TRBJ1-1
D gene: -
clone size: once

CDR3 DNA: TGCGCCAGCAGCCTTTGGACTAGCGGGAGAGCACCTTCCAACAATGAGCAGTTCTTC
CDR3 protein: CASSLWTSGRAPSNNEQFF
V gene: TRBV5-1
J gene: TRBJ2-1
D gene: TRBD2
clone size: -

CDR3 DNA: TGTGCCAGCAGTGACTCGGGGCAGAACACCGGGGAGCTGTTTTTT
CDR3 protein: CASSDSGQNTGELFF
V gene: TRBV6-4
J gene: TRBJ2-2
D gene: -
clone size: few

CDR3 DNA: TGTGCCAGCAGCCTTCAGTTTCCTCTAGCCAAAAACATTCAGTACTTC
CDR3 protein: CASSLQFPLAKNIQYF
V gene: TRBV6-1
J gene: TRBJ2-4
D gene: -
clone size: few

CDR3 DNA: TGTGCCAGCAGCGGGACTACCGGCGAGCAGTACTTC
CDR3 protein: CASSGTTGEQYF
V gene: TRBV10-3
J gene: TRBJ2-7
D gene: TRBD2
clone size: -

CDR3 DNA: TGTGCCAGCGGGTGGACAGGTTACCAAGAGACCCAGTACTTC
CDR3 protein: CASGWTGYQETQYF
V gene: TRBV25-1
J gene: TRBJ2-5
D gene: TRBD1
clone size: -

CDR3 DNA: TGCAGCGTTAGTGGGACAGGGGGAGAAAAACTGTTTTTT
CDR3 protein: CSVSGTGGEKLFF
V gene: TRBV29-1
J gene: TRBJ1-4
D gene: TRBD1
clone size: -

CDR3 DNA: TGTGCCAGCAGGGGGGCCGGCGGCTCCTACAATGAGCAGTTCTTC
CDR3 protein: CASRGAGGSYNEQFF
V gene: TRBV6-1
J gene: TRBJ2-1
D gene: -
clone size: once

CDR3 DNA: TGCAGCGTTGAACTGGCAGGGAGACGCTATGGCTACACCTTC
CDR3 protein: CSVELAGRRYGYTF
V gene: TRBV29-1
J gene: TRBJ1-2
D gene: -
clone size: -

CDR3 DNA: TGTGCCAGCAGGACGGGGTATTACACCGGGGAGCTGTTTTTT
CDR3 protein: CASRTGYYTGELFF
V gene: TRBV6-1
J gene: TRBJ2-2
D gene: -
clone size: few